The rows below give T cell receptor beta chains drawn from one sample of a study of OX40 agonist ivuxolimab in advanced cancers. Some clones are missing from TCRdb's copy, which holds only in-frame ones; the method was immunoSEQ multiplex PCR. Found here are under 85,000 clones, 93% of them singletons; the top ten hold about 6.6%. Sequenced material: CD4+ or CD8+ T cells sorted from blood, taken in a trial of the OX40 agonist ivuxolimab. The receptor source for this set is an adult with an advanced solid tumor such as melanoma, head and neck, liver or kidney cancer. CDR3s include the opening cysteine and the closing phenylalanine or tryptophan. The D gene is left open where the match is weak. Clone size is given for some rows only: seen once, a few or many times, or a class if the clone is expanded.

clone size | J gene | D gene | V gene | CDR3 protein | CDR3 DNA
NA | TRBJ1-2 | NA | TRBV6-1 | CASSEVPEPNYGYTF | TGTGCCAGCAGTGAGGTTCCGGAGCCGAACTATGGCTACACCTTC
few | TRBJ1-4 | TRBD1 | TRBV9 | CASSSNRGEKLFF | TGTGCCAGCAGCTCAAACAGGGGTGAAAAACTGTTTTTT
NA | TRBJ1-6 | NA | TRBV28 | CASRGVTYNSPLHF | TGTGCCAGCAGAGGAGTAACCTATAATTCACCCCTCCACTTT
few | TRBJ1-2 | NA | TRBV19 | CASSAGTVYGYTF | TGTGCCAGTAGTGCGGGAACCGTCTATGGCTACACCTTC
NA | TRBJ1-2 | NA | TRBV14 | CASSQAPLAGYTF | TGTGCCAGCAGCCAAGCGCCTCTAGCCGGCTACACCTTC
NA | TRBJ2-1 | NA | TRBV7-2 | CASSQTGASYNEQFF | TGTGCCAGCAGCCAAACGGGGGCATCTTACAATGAGCAGTTCTTC
once | TRBJ2-5 | NA | TRBV6-5 | CASSYMGDQETQYF | TGTGCCAGCAGTTATATGGGGGACCAAGAGACCCAGTACTTC
NA | TRBJ2-5 | TRBD2 | TRBV6-5 | CASSYFREGQETQYF | TGTGCCAGCAGTTACTTTAGGGAGGGTCAAGAGACCCAGTACTTC
NA | TRBJ2-1 | TRBD2 | TRBV18 | CASSPGTSGRYNEQFF | TGTGCCAGCTCCCCAGGGACTAGCGGGCGATACAATGAGCAGTTCTTC
NA | TRBJ1-4 | TRBD1 | TRBV5-6 | CAMITGGAGEKLFF | TGTGCCATGATAACAGGGGGCGCAGGAGAAAAACTGTTTTTT